This is a list of T cell receptor beta chains from one sample in a study of cytomegalovirus exposure and HLA in healthy donors. Sequencing used immunoSEQ multiplex PCR; TCRdb keeps in-frame clones, though not all of them. The top ten hold roughly 4.7% of the sample, which has approximately 150,000 clones, 65% to 75% seen once. Sequenced: PBMCs. These receptors came from a man between 60 and 70 years old in good health and CMV-seronegative. Both conserved end residues are part of each CDR3. Each record gives: V gene, clone size, J gene, D gene, CDR3 DNA, CDR3 protein. The D gene is left open where the match is weak. Only part of the rows carry a size: once, few, many, or a class if the clone is expanded.

TRBV7-2	.	TRBJ1-2	.	TGTGCCAGCAGCTTCGTCGGACAGAATGGCTACACCTTC	CASSFVGQNGYTF
TRBV27	.	TRBJ2-7	.	TGTGCCAGCAGTAGTTTCGGGGGATGGGCCTACGAGCAGTACTTC	CASSSFGGWAYEQYF
TRBV27	.	TRBJ1-2	TRBD1	TGTGCCAGCAGCTCAGGGGGCTATGGCTACACCTTC	CASSSGGYGYTF
TRBV4-1	.	TRBJ1-2	TRBD1	TGCGCCAGCAGCCCCGGACAGGGGGAGAAGTATGGCTACACCTTC	CASSPGQGEKYGYTF
TRBV7-9	.	TRBJ1-3	.	TGTGCCAGCAGCTTCTTAACAGGGAAATCTGGAAACACCATATATTTT	CASSFLTGKSGNTIYF
TRBV5-1	.	TRBJ2-1	TRBD2	TGCGCCAGCAGCGACCCGGGACTAGCGGGAGGTAAGCCCTACAATGAGCAGTTCTTC	CASSDPGLAGGKPYNEQFF
TRBV10-3	.	TRBJ1-1	.	TGTGCCATCAATTCACAGGGATTGAACACTGAAGCTTTCTTT	CAINSQGLNTEAFF
TRBV5-1	few	TRBJ2-1	.	TGCGCCAGCAGCCTGACTACGAATGAGCAGTTCTTC	CASSLTTNEQFF
TRBV2	.	TRBJ2-3	TRBD2	TGTGCCAGCAGTGAGGAGGCTAGCGGGACAGATACGCAGTATTTT	CASSEEASGTDTQYF
TRBV7-3	.	TRBJ2-1	TRBD2	TGTGCCAGCAGCTTAAACCCCTCCGGACTAGCGGGGGGGAATGAGCAGTTCTTC	CASSLNPSGLAGGNEQFF
TRBV6-5	.	TRBJ1-1	.	TGTGCCAGCAGTTACTCGGGGGCGCAGCCCCACACTGAAGCTTTCTTT	CASSYSGAQPHTEAFF
TRBV9	few	TRBJ1-1	.	TGTGCCAGCAGCTCGTCCCCGCGTATGAACACTGAAGCTTTCTTT	CASSSSPRMNTEAFF
TRBV28	.	TRBJ2-1	.	TGTGCCAGCAGCCCGCTGGAGGTGGTCTACAATGAGCAGTTCTTC	CASSPLEVVYNEQFF
TRBV6-1	.	TRBJ2-7	.	TGTGCCAGCACCCTCTCCGCAGGGTTCTACGAGCAGTACTTC	CASTLSAGFYEQYF
TRBV6-1	.	TRBJ2-3	TRBD1	TGTGCCAGCAGTGAATTTAACAGGGGCTTCACAGATACGCAGTATTTT	CASSEFNRGFTDTQYF
TRBV5-6	few	TRBJ2-3	.	TGTGCCAGCAGCCTACCGGGGACTGTCACAGATACGCAGTATTTT	CASSLPGTVTDTQYF
TRBV5-1	.	TRBJ2-3	TRBD1	TGCGCCAGCAGCTCCTCCGGACAGGGGGCCACAGATACGCAGTATTTT	CASSSSGQGATDTQYF
TRBV9	.	TRBJ2-2	TRBD2	TGTGCCAGCAGCGTAGGGGAGGGAATCGGGGGCACCGGGGAGCTGTTTTTT	CASSVGEGIGGTGELFF
TRBV6-5	.	TRBJ2-3	TRBD2	TGTGCCAGCAGTTACCGCGACGGGAGGGTGAAGTATTTT	CASSYRDGRVKYF
TRBV11-2	.	TRBJ1-2	.	TGTGCCAGCAGCTTAGATCGGGATATTAATTCCTATGGCTACACCTTC	CASSLDRDINSYGYTF
TRBV2	.	TRBJ2-7	TRBD1	TGTGCCAGCAGCCTGCTGGGACAGGCCTACGAGCAGTACTTC	CASSLLGQAYEQYF
TRBV7-2	few	TRBJ2-5	.	TGTGCCAGCAGCTTAACGGGGGAAGAGACCCAGTACTTC	CASSLTGEETQYF
TRBV6-1	.	TRBJ2-7	.	TGTGCCAGCAGTGTTGTGACAGGCGGCGAAGGTTACGAGCAGTACTTC	CASSVVTGGEGYEQYF
TRBV11-2	.	TRBJ1-2	.	TGTGCCAGTCAAGGGAGGGACTCTAACTATGGCTACACCTTC	CASQGRDSNYGYTF
TRBV9	.	TRBJ2-2	.	TGTGCCAGCAGCGTATTCGACAGGATCACCGGGGAGCTGTTTTTT	CASSVFDRITGELFF
TRBV11-2	.	TRBJ2-7	.	TGTGCCAGCAGCCCCTCGTCCGGGGTATCCTACGAGCAGTACTTC	CASSPSSGVSYEQYF
TRBV30	few	TRBJ2-1	TRBD2	TGTGCCTGGAGGCCCGGGACTAGCGGGAGGGTAAATGAGCAGTTCTTC	CAWRPGTSGRVNEQFF
TRBV5-1	.	TRBJ2-7	TRBD1	TGCGCCAGCAGCTTGGAAGTCAGGGGGAGCGAGCAGTACTTC	CASSLEVRGSEQYF
TRBV10-1	.	TRBJ2-2	.	TGCGCCAGCAGTGAATACCGGGGGTCGAACACCGGGGAGCTGTTTTTT	CASSEYRGSNTGELFF